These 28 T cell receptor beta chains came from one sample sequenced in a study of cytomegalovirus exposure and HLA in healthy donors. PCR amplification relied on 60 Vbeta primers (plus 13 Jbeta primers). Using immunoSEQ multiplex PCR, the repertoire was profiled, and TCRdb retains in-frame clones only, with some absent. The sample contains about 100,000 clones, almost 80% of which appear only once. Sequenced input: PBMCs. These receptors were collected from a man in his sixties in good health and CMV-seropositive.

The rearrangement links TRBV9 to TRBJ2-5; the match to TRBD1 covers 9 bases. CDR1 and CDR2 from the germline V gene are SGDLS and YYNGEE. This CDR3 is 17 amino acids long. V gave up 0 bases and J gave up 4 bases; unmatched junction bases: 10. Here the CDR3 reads CASSVAGVSQGAETQYF. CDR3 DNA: TGTGCCAGCAGCGTAGCCGGAGTCTCACAGGGGGCAGAGACCCAGTACTTC. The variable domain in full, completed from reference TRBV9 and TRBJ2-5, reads DSGVTQTPKHLITATGQRVTLRCSPRSGDLSVYWYQQSLDQGLQFLIQYYNGEERAKGNILERFSAQQFPDLHSELNLSSLELGDSALYFCASSVAGVSQGAETQYFGPGTRLLVL.

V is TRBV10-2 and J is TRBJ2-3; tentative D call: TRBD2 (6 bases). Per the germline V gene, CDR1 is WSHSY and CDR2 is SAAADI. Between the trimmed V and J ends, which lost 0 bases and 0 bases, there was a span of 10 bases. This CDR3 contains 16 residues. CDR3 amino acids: CASSESGGISTDTQYF. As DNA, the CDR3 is TGCGCCAGCAGTGAGTCGGGGGGTATTAGCACAGATACGCAGTATTTT.

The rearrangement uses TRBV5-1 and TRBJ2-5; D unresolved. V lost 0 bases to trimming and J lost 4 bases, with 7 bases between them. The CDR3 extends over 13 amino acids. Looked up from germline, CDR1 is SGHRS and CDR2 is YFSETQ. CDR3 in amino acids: CASSLVPRETQYF. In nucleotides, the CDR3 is TGCGCCAGCAGCTTGGTACCTAGAGAGACCCAGTACTTC.

The CDR3 DNA is TGCAGTGCAGTACAGGGGGAGACCCAGTACTTC. This gives the protein CSAVQGETQYF. This chain uses TRBV20-1 with TRBJ2-5, with 7 positions matching TRBD1. The CDR3 covers 11 residues. CDR1 and CDR2 (germline): DFQATT, SNEGSKA (reference sequence). The V and J ends lost 6 bases and 5 bases, in that order; junction bases with no gene match: 3.

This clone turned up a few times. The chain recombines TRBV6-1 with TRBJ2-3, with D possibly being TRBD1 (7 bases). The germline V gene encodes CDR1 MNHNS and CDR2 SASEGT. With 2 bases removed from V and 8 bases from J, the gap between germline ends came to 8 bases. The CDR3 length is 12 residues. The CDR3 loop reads CASSEQGGTQYF. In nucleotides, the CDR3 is TGTGCCAGCAGTGAACAGGGGGGTACGCAGTATTTT.

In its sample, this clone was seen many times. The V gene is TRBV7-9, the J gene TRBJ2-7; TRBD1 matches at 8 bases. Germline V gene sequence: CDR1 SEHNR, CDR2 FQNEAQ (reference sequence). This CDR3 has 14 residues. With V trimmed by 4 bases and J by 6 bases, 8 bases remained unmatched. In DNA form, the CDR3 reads TGTGCCAGCAGCTGGCGTTTACAGGGGGTCGAGCAGTACTTC. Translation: CASSWRLQGVEQYF.

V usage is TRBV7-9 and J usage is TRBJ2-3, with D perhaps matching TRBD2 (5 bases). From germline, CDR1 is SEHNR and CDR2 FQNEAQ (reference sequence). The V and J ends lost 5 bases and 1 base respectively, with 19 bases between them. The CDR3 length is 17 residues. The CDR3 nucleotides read TGTGCCAGCAGCCCTACGGGGTCGAGGGTTCGCACAGATACGCAGTATTTT. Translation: CASSPTGSRVRTDTQYF.

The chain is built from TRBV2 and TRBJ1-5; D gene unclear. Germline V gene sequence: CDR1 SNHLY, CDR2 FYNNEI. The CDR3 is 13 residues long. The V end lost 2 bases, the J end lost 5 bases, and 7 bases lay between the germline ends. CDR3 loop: CASSESFYQPQHF. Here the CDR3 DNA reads TGTGCCAGCAGTGAAAGCTTTTATCAGCCCCAGCATTTT.

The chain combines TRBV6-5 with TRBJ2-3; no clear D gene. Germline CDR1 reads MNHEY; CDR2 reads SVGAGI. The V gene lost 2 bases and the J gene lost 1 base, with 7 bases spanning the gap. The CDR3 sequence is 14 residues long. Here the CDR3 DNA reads TGTGCCAGCAGTTACGGGCCAGGCACAGATACGCAGTATTTT. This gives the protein CASSYGPGTDTQYF.

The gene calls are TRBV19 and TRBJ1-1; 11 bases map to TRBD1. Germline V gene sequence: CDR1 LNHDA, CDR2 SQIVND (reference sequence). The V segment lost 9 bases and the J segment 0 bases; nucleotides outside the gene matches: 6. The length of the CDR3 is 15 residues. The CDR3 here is CASRTGGLMNTEAFF. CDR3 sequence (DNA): TGTGCCAGCCGGACAGGGGGCCTAATGAACACTGAAGCTTTCTTT.

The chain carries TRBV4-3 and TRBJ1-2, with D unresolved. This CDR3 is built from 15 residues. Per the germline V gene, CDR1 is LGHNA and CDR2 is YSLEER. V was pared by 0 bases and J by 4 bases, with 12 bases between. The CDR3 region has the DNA TGCGCCAGCAGCCAAGATAAGGTACAGATCTATGGCTACACCTTC. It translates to CASSQDKVQIYGYTF.

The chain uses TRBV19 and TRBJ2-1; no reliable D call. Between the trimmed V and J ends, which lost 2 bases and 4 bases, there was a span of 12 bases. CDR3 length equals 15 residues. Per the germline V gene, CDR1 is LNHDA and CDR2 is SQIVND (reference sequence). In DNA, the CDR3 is TGTGCCAGTAGTATAAGTCAGTTTATGTACAATGAGCAGTTCTTC. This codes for CASSISQFMYNEQFF. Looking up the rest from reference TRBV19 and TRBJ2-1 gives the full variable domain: DGGITQSPKYLFRKEGQNVTLSCEQNLNHDAMYWYRQDPGQGLRLIYYSQIVNDFQKGDIAEGYSVSREKKESFPLTVTSAQKNPTAFYLCASSISQFMYNEQFFGPGTRLTVL.

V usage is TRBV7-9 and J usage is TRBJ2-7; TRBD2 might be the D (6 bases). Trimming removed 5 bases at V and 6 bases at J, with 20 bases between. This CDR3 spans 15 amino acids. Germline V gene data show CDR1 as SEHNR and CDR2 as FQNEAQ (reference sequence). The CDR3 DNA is TGTGCCAGCAGCCCTGGAGGGAGCGCTGCCGTCGAGCAGTACTTC. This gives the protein CASSPGGSAAVEQYF.

CDR3 sequence reads: CASSAHLGTANSGNTIYF. The CDR3 DNA sequence: TGTGCCAGTAGTGCGCACCTCGGGACAGCTAACTCTGGAAACACCATATATTTT. The rearrangement links TRBV19 to TRBJ1-3, with 7 bases fitting TRBD1. Germline loops: CDR1 LNHDA, CDR2 SQIVND (reference sequence). The CDR3 is 18 amino acids. V dropped 5 bases and J dropped 0; count of bases not matched to a gene: 13.

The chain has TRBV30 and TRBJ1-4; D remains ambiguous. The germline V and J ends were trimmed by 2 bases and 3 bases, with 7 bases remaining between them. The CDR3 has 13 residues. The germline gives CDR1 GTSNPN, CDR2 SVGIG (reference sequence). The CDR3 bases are TGTGCCTGGAGTCGAGGGCCTAATGAAAAACTGTTTTTT. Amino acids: CAWSRGPNEKLFF.

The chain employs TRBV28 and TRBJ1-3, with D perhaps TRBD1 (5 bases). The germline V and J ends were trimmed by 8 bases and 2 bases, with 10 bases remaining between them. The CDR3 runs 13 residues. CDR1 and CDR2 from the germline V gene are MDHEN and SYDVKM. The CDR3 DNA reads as TGTGCCAGCGCCGGGACTGCTGGAAACACCATATATTTT. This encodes CASAGTAGNTIYF.

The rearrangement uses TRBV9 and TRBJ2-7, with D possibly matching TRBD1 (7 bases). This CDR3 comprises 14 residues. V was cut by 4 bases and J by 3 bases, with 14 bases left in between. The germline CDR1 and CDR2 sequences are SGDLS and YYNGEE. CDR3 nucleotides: TGTGCCAGCAGCTCCCAGGGGGAGGACTACGAGCAGTACTTC. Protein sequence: CASSSQGEDYEQYF. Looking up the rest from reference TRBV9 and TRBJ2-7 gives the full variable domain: DSGVTQTPKHLITATGQRVTLRCSPRSGDLSVYWYQQSLDQGLQFLIQYYNGEERAKGNILERFSAQQFPDLHSELNLSSLELGDSALYFCASSSQGEDYEQYFGPGTRLTVT.

The CDR3 protein is CAISESDRVNEQYF. For the CDR3, the DNA is TGTGCCATCAGTGAGTCGGACAGGGTTAACGAGCAGTACTTC. This rearrangement joins TRBV10-3 to TRBJ2-7; 8 bases agree with TRBD1. The length of the CDR3 is 14 residues. Germline V lookup: CDR1 ENHRY, CDR2 SYGVKD. Unmatched junction bases numbered 3, after V lost 0 bases and J lost 5 bases.

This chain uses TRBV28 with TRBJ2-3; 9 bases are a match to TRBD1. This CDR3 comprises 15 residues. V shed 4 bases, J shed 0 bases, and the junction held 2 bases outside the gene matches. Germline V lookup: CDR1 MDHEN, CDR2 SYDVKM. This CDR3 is CASSSTGGSTDTQYF. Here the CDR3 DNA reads TGTGCCAGCAGTTCGACAGGGGGTAGCACAGATACGCAGTATTTT.

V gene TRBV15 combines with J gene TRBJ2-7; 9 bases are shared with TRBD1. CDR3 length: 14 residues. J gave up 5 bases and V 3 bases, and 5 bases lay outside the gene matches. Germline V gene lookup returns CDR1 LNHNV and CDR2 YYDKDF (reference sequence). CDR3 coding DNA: TGTGCCACCAGCAGGGACAGGGGAAAAAACGAGCAGTACTTC. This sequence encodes CATSRDRGKNEQYF.

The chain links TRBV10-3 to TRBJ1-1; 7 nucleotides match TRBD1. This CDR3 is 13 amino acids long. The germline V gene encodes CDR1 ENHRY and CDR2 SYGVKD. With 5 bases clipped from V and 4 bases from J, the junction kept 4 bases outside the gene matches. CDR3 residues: CAISSSGGTEAFF. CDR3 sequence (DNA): TGTGCCATCAGTTCATCAGGGGGCACTGAAGCTTTCTTT.

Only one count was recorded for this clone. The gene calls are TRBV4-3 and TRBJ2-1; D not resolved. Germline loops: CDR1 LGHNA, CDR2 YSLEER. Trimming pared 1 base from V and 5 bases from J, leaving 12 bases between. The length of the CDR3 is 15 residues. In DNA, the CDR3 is TGCGCCAGCAGCCAAGGACAAAAAATAAACAATGAGCAGTTCTTC. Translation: CASSQGQKINNEQFF.

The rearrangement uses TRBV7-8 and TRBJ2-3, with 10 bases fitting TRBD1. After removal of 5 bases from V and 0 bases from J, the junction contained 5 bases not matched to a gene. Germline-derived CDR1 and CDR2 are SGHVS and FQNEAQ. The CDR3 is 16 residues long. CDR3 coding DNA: TGTGCCAGCAGCCCCCGGACAGGGGGGAGCACAGATACGCAGTATTTT. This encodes CASSPRTGGSTDTQYF.

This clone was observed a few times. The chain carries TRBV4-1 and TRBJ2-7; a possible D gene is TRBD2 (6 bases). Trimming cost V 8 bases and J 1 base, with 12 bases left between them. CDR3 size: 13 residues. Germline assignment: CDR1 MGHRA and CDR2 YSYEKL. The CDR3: CASRGTLSYEQYF. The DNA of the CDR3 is TGCGCCAGCCGCGGGACTCTGTCCTACGAGCAGTACTTC.

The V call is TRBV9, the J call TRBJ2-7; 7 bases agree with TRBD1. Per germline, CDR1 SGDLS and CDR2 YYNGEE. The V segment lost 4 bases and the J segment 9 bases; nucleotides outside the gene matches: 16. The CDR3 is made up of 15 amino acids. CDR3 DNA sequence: TGTGCCAGCAGCATTACCGGGACAGCCTCTCAAGTGCAGTACTTC. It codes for CASSITGTASQVQYF.

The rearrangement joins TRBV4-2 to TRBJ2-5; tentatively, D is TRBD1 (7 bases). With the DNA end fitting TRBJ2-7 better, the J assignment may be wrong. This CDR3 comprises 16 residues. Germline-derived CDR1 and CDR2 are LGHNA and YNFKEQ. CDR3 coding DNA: TGTGCCAGCAGCCAAGATTCGCAGGGGGGTAGCGGCGAGCAGTACTTC. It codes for CASSQDSQGGSGEQYF.

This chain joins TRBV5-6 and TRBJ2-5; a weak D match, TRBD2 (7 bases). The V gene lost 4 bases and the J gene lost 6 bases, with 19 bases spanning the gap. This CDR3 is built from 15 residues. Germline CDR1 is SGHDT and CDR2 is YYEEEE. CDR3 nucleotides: TGTGCCAGCAGCAGCGCGGGGGCAGGAATGAAGACCCAGTACTTC. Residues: CASSSAGAGMKTQYF.

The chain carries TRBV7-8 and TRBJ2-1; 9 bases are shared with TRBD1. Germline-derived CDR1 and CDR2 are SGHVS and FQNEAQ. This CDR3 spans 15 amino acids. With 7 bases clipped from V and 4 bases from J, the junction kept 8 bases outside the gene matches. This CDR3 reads CASTPGQGAYNEQFF. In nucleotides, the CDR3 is TGTGCCAGCACCCCGGGACAGGGTGCTTACAATGAGCAGTTCTTC. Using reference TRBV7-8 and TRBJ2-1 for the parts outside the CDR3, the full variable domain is GAGVSQSPRYKVAKRGQDVALRCDPISGHVSLFWYQQALGQGPEFLTYFQNEAQLDKSGLPSDRFFAERPEGSVSTLKIQRTQQEDSAVYLCASTPGQGAYNEQFFGPGTRLTVL.